What follows is one TCR beta chain and its context. This sample was taken from a study of blood T cell repertoires in COVID-19. The method was immunoSEQ multiplex PCR; TCRdb's version includes in-frame clones alone and lacks a portion of them. The sample consists of more than 200,000 clones, 88% of them appearing once. Seattle's enrolled individuals joined amid active infection and were then monitored longitudinally. V was clipped by 6 bases and J by 7 bases; unmatched bases: 7. The CDR3 is 16 amino acids. The germline V gene encodes CDR1 SEHNR and CDR2 FQNEAQ (reference sequence). V gene TRBV7-9 combines with J gene TRBJ2-2; 14 bases align to TRBD2. Sequenced sample: peripheral blood. The TCR comes from a young woman with COVID-19, enrolled during active disease. DNA for the CDR3: TGTGCCAGCAGTTCCGGGACTAGCGGGAGAGGCGGGGAGCTGTTTTTT. Translating it yields CASSSGTSGRGGELFF.